This TCR beta chain was recorded in a study of shared clonotypes between healthy human individuals. Study-level results: Roughly 4.7% was the fraction of naive CD4 clonotypes found shared across a few donors.

Trimming took 2 bases from V and 0 from J, leaving 17 bases between them. The length of the CDR3 is 18 residues. Germline V gives CDR1 ENHRY, CDR2 SYGVKD. Under the authors' procedure: Sequence data from immunoSEQ were junction-only and lacked quality scores; consequently, filtering differed. Sequencing used immunoSEQ multiplex PCR; TCRdb keeps in-frame clones, though not all of them. V, J and clone size reflect that table, while D and trimming were determined from the DNA. The table lists around 1 million clones, over 75% of them singletons, with about 1.5% in the top ten. The investigators split CD4+ cells into a CD45RA+ naive subset and a CD45RA-negative memory subset. Turning to this clone: Its antigen is still unknown.

Material: memory CD4+ T cells sorted from blood. Subset in this sample: CD45RA-negative fraction. The chain recombines TRBV10-3 with TRBJ1-5, with a tentative D call TRBD1 (6 bases). The receptor's source is a young man in good health. CDR3 DNA sequence: TGTGCCATCAGTGAGCCCGGACAGACCCACGGTAGCAATCAGCCCCAGCATTTT. Translated: CAISEPGQTHGSNQPQHF.